Below are 25 T cell receptor beta chains sequenced from a single sample in a study of blood T cell repertoires in COVID-19. TCRdb keeps only in-frame clones here, not all; method: immunoSEQ multiplex PCR. Of roughly 100,000 clones in the sample, roughly nine tenths are singletons; the top ten hold about 5.7%. The sequenced sample consisted of peripheral blood. The receptors originated from a woman between 50 and 59 years old with COVID-19, enrolled during active disease.

The V and J genes are TRBV3-1 (or the pseudogene TRBV3-2) and TRBJ2-7, with D perhaps TRBD1 (6 bases). The V gene's germline CDR1 is LGHDT and CDR2 YNNKEL (reference sequence). Trimming removed 2 bases from V and 1 base from J, with 6 bases in between. The CDR3 has 13 residues. CDR3 region: CASSQQGSYEQYF. Written as DNA, the CDR3 is TGTGCCAGCAGCCAACAGGGGTCCTACGAGCAGTACTTC.

The table lists this clone with a count of one. The germline gene is not matched at one end of the junction; a read error may be the cause. Other nucleotide sequences in the sample specify the same CDR3. The J gene is TRBJ1-3, the V gene TRBV10-3; perhaps TRBD1 as D (5 bases). The germline V gene has CDR1 ENHRY and CDR2 SYGVKD. This CDR3 is built from 17 residues. CDR3 nucleotide sequence: TGTGCCACCTCCTTGGGTATAAGGGGAAGCTCTGGAAATACCATATATTTT. This encodes CATSLGIRGSSGNTIYF.

With respect to this clone: Other DNA sequences within the sample encode an identical CDR3. The chain recombines TRBV28 with TRBJ1-1; maybe TRBD1 (5 bases). V gave up 5 bases and J gave up 0 bases, with 13 bases separating them. Looked up from germline, CDR1 is MDHEN and CDR2 is SYDVKM. This CDR3 spans 15 amino acids. The CDR3 is CASSLTQGMNTEAFF. CDR3 sequence (DNA): TGTGCCAGCAGTCTTACGCAGGGAATGAACACTGAAGCTTTCTTT.

A remark on this clone: Other DNA sequences from this sample encode an identical CDR3 as well. The V and J genes are TRBV5-1 and TRBJ1-6; 10 bases align to TRBD1. V shed 0 bases and J 10 bases; nucleotides not matched to a gene: 4. Germline V lookup: CDR1 SGHRS, CDR2 YFSETQ. The CDR3 length is 15 residues. The CDR3 here is CASSLAGQGRSPLHF. The CDR3 bases are TGCGCCAGCAGCTTGGCGGGACAGGGGAGATCACCCCTCCACTTT.

V and J are TRBV4-2 and TRBJ2-2, with TRBD2 identical over 9 bases. CDR1 and CDR2 from the germline V gene are LGHNA and YNFKEQ. The CDR3 loop spans 14 amino acids. Trimming cost V 10 bases and J 6 bases; bases outside gene matches: 9. The CDR3 DNA is TGTGCCACCTGGGCGGGGGGGTCTCCCGGGGAGCTGTTTTTT. Amino acids: CATWAGGSPGELFF.

This clone occurred once. This chain links TRBV7-8 with TRBJ1-4; D possibly corresponds to TRBD1 (5 bases). CDR3 length: 14 amino acids. Germline assignment: CDR1 SGHVS and CDR2 FQNEAQ. V was cut by 0 bases and J by 10 bases, with 12 bases left in between. CDR3: CASSLAWGVGKLFF. For the CDR3, the DNA is TGTGCCAGCAGCTTAGCTTGGGGGGTAGGAAAACTGTTTTTT.

The gene calls are TRBV6-5 and TRBJ1-4; 7 bases fit TRBD1. This CDR3 is built from 14 residues. J lost 8 bases, V lost 4 bases, and 7 bases had no gene match. The germline V gene has CDR1 MNHEY and CDR2 SVGAGI. As DNA, the CDR3 is TGTGCCAGCAGTTCTCAGGGGGTTAACGAAAAACTGTTTTTT. Its translation: CASSSQGVNEKLFF.

V is TRBV27 and J is TRBJ2-3, with a weak D call TRBD1 (5 bases). Germline V gives CDR1 MNHEY, CDR2 SMNVEV (reference sequence). V shed 2 bases and J shed 1 base, with 7 bases lying between them. The CDR3 is 14 residues long. CDR3 in DNA: TGTGCCAGCAGTTTAAAGGGGCGCACAGATACGCAGTATTTT. Translation: CASSLKGRTDTQYF.

The chain combines TRBV29-1 with TRBJ2-7, with 7 bases fitting TRBD1. Germline lookup yields CDR1 SQVTM and CDR2 ANQGSEA. J was trimmed by 3 bases and V by 1 base; bases with no gene match: 6. The CDR3 is 14 residues long. DNA for the CDR3: TGCAGCGTTGAAGTACGGGACAGATTCTACGAGCAGTACTTC. Amino acids: CSVEVRDRFYEQYF.

The chain employs TRBV3-1 (or the pseudogene TRBV3-2) and TRBJ2-2; no firm D call. With 4 bases removed from V and 6 bases from J, the gap between germline ends came to 9 bases. There are 13 residues in the CDR3. The germline V gene encodes CDR1 LGHDT and CDR2 YNNKEL (reference sequence). CDR3 bases: TGTGCCAGCAGCCCACAGATGGCCGGGGAGCTGTTTTTT. Its translation is CASSPQMAGELFF.

The chain uses TRBV3-1 (or the pseudogene TRBV3-2) and TRBJ1-4; 12 bases map to TRBD1. Germline loops: CDR1 LGHDT, CDR2 YNNKEL (reference sequence). This CDR3 has 17 residues. The ends lost 4 bases at V and 5 bases at J; junction bases unmatched: 8. The CDR3 DNA reads as TGTGCCAGCAGCCCTGGGACAGGGGGCGCGCGGAATGAAAAACTGTTTTTT. It yields the protein CASSPGTGGARNEKLFF.

The rearrangement links TRBV9 to TRBJ1-4, with a weak D call TRBD1 (6 bases). CDR1 SGDLS and CDR2 YYNGEE come from the germline V gene. V lost 3 bases and J 7 bases, leaving 16 bases between the germline ends. The CDR3 has 15 residues. CDR3 residues: CASSGNTGNREKLFF. The CDR3 nucleotides are TGTGCCAGCAGCGGGAACACAGGGAACCGTGAAAAACTGTTTTTT.

The chain employs TRBV7-2 and TRBJ2-4; unclear D gene. CDR1 is SGHTA and CDR2 is FQGNSA in the germline V gene. The CDR3 extends over 13 amino acids. With 0 bases removed from V and 3 bases from J, the gap between germline ends came to 3 bases. CDR3 protein: CASSLAHKNIQYF. Here the CDR3 DNA reads TGTGCCAGCAGCTTAGCCCACAAAAACATTCAGTACTTC. Combining the CDR3 with reference TRBV7-2 and TRBJ2-4 gives the whole variable domain GAGVSQSPSNKVTEKGKDVELRCDPISGHTALYWYRQSLGQGLEFLIYFQGNSAPDKSGLPSDRFSAERTGGSVSTLTIQRTQQEDSAVYLCASSLAHKNIQYFGAGTRLSVL.

The chain couples TRBV4-1 to TRBJ1-4, with TRBD1 identical over 11 bases. CDR3 length: 15 residues. After removal of 4 bases from V and 5 bases from J, the junction contained 3 bases not matched to a gene. Looked up from germline, CDR1 is MGHRA and CDR2 is YSYEKL. The CDR3 DNA reads TGCGCCAGCAGCCCAGGGGACAGGGGGAATGAAAAACTGTTTTTT. Translated, it gives CASSPGDRGNEKLFF.

This clone was detected only once. The rearrangement joins TRBV6-5 to TRBJ1-1; no firm D call. With 4 bases removed from V and 1 base from J, the gap between germline ends came to 10 bases. The CDR3 length is 14 residues. Germline CDR1 and CDR2: MNHEY and SVGAGI. The CDR3 loop is CASSSGSGNTEAFF. The DNA for the CDR3 is TGTGCCAGCAGTTCTGGTAGCGGGAACACTGAAGCTTTCTTT.

This chain uses TRBV4-2 with TRBJ2-2; no definite D call. Germline V gene data show CDR1 as LGHNA and CDR2 as YNFKEQ. The CDR3 spans 15 residues. With 1 base removed from V and 5 bases from J, the gap between germline ends came to 11 bases. CDR3 nucleotide sequence: TGTGCCAGCAGCCAAGCGAGCACGCTGACCGGGGAGCTGTTTTTT. Translated, it gives CASSQASTLTGELFF.

The V and J genes are TRBV10-3 and TRBJ2-7, with 12 bases aligning to TRBD1. The CDR3 runs 19 residues. With V trimmed by 0 bases and J by 0 bases, 9 bases remained unmatched. From germline, CDR1 is ENHRY and CDR2 SYGVKD. The CDR3 DNA sequence: TGTGCCATCAGTGAGTCTCAATTCCCGGGACAGGGGGCCTCCTACGAGCAGTACTTC. Encoded protein: CAISESQFPGQGASYEQYF.

The chain is built from TRBV20-1 and TRBJ2-3, with 9 bases aligning to TRBD2. This CDR3 has 15 amino acids. Germline trimming cut 3 bases from V and 7 bases from J; bases unmatched to any gene: 11. Germline CDR1 and CDR2: DFQATT and SNEGSKA (reference sequence). The CDR3 spells CSASTSGGHGYTQYF. The CDR3 DNA reads TGCAGTGCTAGTACCAGCGGGGGGCACGGGTATACGCAGTATTTT.

The chain joins TRBV7-8 to TRBJ2-2; a possible D gene is TRBD2 (5 bases). Germline loops: CDR1 SGHVS, CDR2 FQNEAQ. This CDR3 has 14 residues. V lost 5 bases to trimming and J lost 1 base, with 8 bases between them. DNA for the CDR3: TGTGCCAGCAGCCTAGGAGGGAACACCGGGGAGCTGTTTTTT. As protein: CASSLGGNTGELFF.

The chain is built from TRBV4-1 and TRBJ2-1; the match to TRBD1 covers 8 bases. Germline CDR1 is MGHRA and CDR2 is YSYEKL. This CDR3 has 14 amino acids. Unmatched junction bases numbered 10, after V lost 5 bases and J lost 10 bases. The CDR3 sequence is CASSFQGQAVEQFF. DNA of the CDR3: TGCGCCAGCAGCTTCCAGGGACAGGCCGTGGAGCAGTTCTTC.

The rearrangement links TRBV28 to TRBJ2-1; 10 positions match TRBD2. This CDR3 is built from 16 residues. The J segment lost 5 bases and the V segment lost 2 bases, leaving 6 bases of the junction unmatched. Looked up from germline, CDR1 is MDHEN and CDR2 is SYDVKM. This chain's CDR3 is CASSLTASGGHNEQFF. The CDR3 DNA sequence: TGTGCCAGCAGTTTAACGGCTAGCGGGGGCCACAATGAGCAGTTCTTC.

The J gene is TRBJ2-1, the V gene TRBV27; 8 bases map to TRBD2. This CDR3 spans 16 amino acids. V dropped 0 bases and J dropped 5; count of bases not matched to a gene: 6. Germline V gives CDR1 MNHEY, CDR2 SMNVEV (reference sequence). CDR3 residues: CASSLSRAGGHNEQFF. The CDR3 region has the DNA TGTGCCAGCAGTTTATCGCGGGCGGGGGGACACAATGAGCAGTTCTTC.

This chain joins TRBV21-1 and TRBJ2-7; TRBD1, the table's D call, lacks a check against the DNA. TRBV21-1 is marked as a pseudogene. The CDR3 length is 16 residues. CDR3 coding DNA: TGTGCCAGCAGCAAAGGACAGGACAGGCATGCCTACGAGCAGTACTTC. It is translated as CASSKGQDRHAYEQYF.

The chain uses TRBV6-2 or TRBV6-3 and TRBJ2-7; 11 bases are a match to TRBD1. CDR1 MNHEY and CDR2 SVGEGT come from the germline V gene. There are 15 residues in the CDR3. J gave up 3 bases and V 4 bases, and 5 bases lay outside the gene matches. The CDR3 DNA reads as TGTGCCAGCAGTTTTGGGGACAGGGGGTTCTACGAGCAGTACTTC. It is translated as CASSFGDRGFYEQYF.

The chain carries TRBV2 and TRBJ1-2, with 11 bases matching TRBD1. The germline gives CDR1 SNHLY, CDR2 FYNNEI. CDR3 length: 14 residues. Trimming removed 4 bases from V and 6 bases from J; junction bases left unmatched: 4. The CDR3 DNA sequence: TGTGCCAGCAGTGGGACAGGGGGCGTAAATGGCTACACCTTC. Its translation is CASSGTGGVNGYTF. The variable domain in full, with the rest retrieved from reference TRBV2 and TRBJ1-2, is EPEVTQTPSHQVTQMGQEVILRCVPISNHLYFYWYRQILGQKVEFLVSFYNNEISEKSEIFDDQFSVERPDGSNFTLKIRSTKLEDSAMYFCASSGTGGVNGYTFGSGTRLTVV.